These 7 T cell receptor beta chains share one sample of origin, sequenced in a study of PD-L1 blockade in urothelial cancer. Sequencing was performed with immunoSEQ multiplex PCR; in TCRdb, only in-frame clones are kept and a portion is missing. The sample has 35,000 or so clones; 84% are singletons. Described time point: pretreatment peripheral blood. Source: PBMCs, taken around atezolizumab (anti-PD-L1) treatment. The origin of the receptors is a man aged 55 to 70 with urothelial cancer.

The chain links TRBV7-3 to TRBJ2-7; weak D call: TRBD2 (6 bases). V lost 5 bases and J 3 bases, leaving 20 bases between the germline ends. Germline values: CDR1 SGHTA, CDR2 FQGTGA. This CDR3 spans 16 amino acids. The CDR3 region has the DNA TGTGCCAGCAGCGCCTCCGGGACTGCCAATCTCTACGAGCAGTACTTC. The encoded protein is CASSASGTANLYEQYF.

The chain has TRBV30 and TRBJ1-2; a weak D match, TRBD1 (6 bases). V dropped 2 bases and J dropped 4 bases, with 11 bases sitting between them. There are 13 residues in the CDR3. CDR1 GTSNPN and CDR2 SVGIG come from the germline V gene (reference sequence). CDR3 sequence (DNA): TGTGCCTGGAGTAGGGGGAAACTCTATGGCTACACCTTC. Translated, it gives CAWSRGKLYGYTF.

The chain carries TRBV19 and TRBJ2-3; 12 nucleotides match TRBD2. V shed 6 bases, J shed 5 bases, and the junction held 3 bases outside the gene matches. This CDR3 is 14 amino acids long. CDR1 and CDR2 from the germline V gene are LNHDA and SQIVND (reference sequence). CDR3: CASSAGLAGDTQYF. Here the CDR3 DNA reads TGTGCCAGTAGCGCGGGACTAGCGGGAGATACGCAGTATTTT.

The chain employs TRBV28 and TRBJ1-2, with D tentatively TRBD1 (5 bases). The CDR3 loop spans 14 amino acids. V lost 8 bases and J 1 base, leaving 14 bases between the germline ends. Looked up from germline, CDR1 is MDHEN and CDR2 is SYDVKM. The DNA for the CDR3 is TGTGCCAGCCAGACGTCCAGGGATAACTATGGCTACACCTTC. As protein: CASQTSRDNYGYTF.

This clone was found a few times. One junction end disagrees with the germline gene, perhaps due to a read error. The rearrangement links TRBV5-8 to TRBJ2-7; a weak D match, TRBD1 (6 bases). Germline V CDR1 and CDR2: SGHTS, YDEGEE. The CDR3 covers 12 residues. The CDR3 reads CASSLVTGILPF. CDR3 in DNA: TGTGCCAGCAGCTTGGTTACAGGGATTTTACCATTC.

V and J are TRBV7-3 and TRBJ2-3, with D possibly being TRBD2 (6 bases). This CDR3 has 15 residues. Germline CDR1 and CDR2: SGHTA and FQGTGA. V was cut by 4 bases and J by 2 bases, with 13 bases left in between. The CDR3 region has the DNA TGTGCCAGCAGCTCGGGACTCAGAACCACAGATACGCAGTATTTT. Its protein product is CASSSGLRTTDTQYF.

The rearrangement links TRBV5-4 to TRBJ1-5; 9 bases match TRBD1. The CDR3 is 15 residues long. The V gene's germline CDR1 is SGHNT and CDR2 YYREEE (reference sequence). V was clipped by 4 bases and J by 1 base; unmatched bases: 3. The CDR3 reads CASSTDRGSNQPQHF. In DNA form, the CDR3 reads TGTGCCAGCAGCACCGACAGGGGGAGCAATCAGCCCCAGCATTTT.